One and the same sample provided the 7 T cell receptor beta chains below, sequenced in a study of shared clonotypes between healthy human individuals. Assay used: immunoSEQ multiplex PCR; TCRdb lists only in-frame clones, some missing. The profile shows 2 million to 2.5 million clones, approximately 93% of them singletons. Sequencing used naive CD4+ T cells from PBMCs. As to subset: CD45RA+ positively selected. The receptors here all came from a young man in good health. Some clones in this sample may be carry-over from other donors' samples.

V is TRBV28 and J is TRBJ2-3, with D perhaps matching TRBD2 (5 bases). Looked up from germline, CDR1 is MDHEN and CDR2 is SYDVKM. CDR3 length equals 14 residues. Trimming took off 6 bases at V and 4 bases at J, with 14 bases between the two ends. The CDR3 here is CASSPGGSPDTQYF. CDR3 coding DNA: TGTGCCAGCAGCCCAGGAGGTAGTCCAGATACGCAGTATTTT. Full variable domain (remainder filled in from reference TRBV28 and TRBJ2-3): DVKVTQSSRYLVKRTGEKVFLECVQDMDHENMFWYRQDPGLGLRLIYFSYDVKMKEKGDIPEGYSVSREKKERFSLILESASTNQTSMYLCASSPGGSPDTQYFGPGTRLTVL.

V usage is TRBV6-5 and J usage is TRBJ2-1; D is undetermined. Germline V gene lookup returns CDR1 MNHEY and CDR2 SVGAGI. Trimming took 4 bases from V and 0 from J, leaving 7 bases between them. This CDR3 is 14 amino acids long. The CDR3 region is CASSWGLSYNEQFF. The CDR3 region has the DNA TGTGCCAGCAGTTGGGGTCTCTCCTACAATGAGCAGTTCTTC.

The chain is built from TRBV5-1 and TRBJ2-7; 9 positions match TRBD1. The CDR3 covers 15 residues. With V trimmed by 0 bases and J by 8 bases, 9 bases remained unmatched. The germline gives CDR1 SGHRS, CDR2 YFSETQ. Written as DNA, the CDR3 is TGCGCCAGCAGCTTGGCTGGGACAGGGCCCGAAAAGCAGTACTTC. This codes for CASSLAGTGPEKQYF. Full variable domain (rest looked up from reference TRBV5-1 and TRBJ2-7): KAGVTQTPRYLIKTRGQQVTLSCSPISGHRSVSWYQQTPGQGLQFLFEYFSETQRNKGNFPGRFSGRQFSNSRSEMNVSTLELGDSALYLCASSLAGTGPEKQYFGPGTRLTVT.

This sequence joins TRBV5-1 and TRBJ2-4, with 9 positions matching TRBD1. The CDR3 is 14 amino acids. J gave up 6 bases and V 4 bases, and 5 bases lay outside the gene matches. Germline values: CDR1 SGHRS, CDR2 YFSETQ. The CDR3 sequence is CASSTGGAGNIQYF. The CDR3 DNA is TGCGCCAGCAGCACAGGGGGCGCGGGAAACATTCAGTACTTC.

V and J are TRBV29-1 and TRBJ2-2, with a possible D match to TRBD2 (5 bases). CDR1 and CDR2 (germline): SQVTM, ANQGSEA. CDR3 length equals 16 residues. Trimming left V 2 bases short and J 1 base short, with 14 bases between. The CDR3 spells CSVETLRGMNTGELFF. The CDR3 DNA reads as TGCAGCGTTGAAACACTGAGAGGGATGAACACCGGGGAGCTGTTTTTT.

The chain is built from TRBV28 and TRBJ1-2, with D unclear. The CDR3 covers 12 residues. V lost 7 bases and J lost 1, with 7 bases in between. Germline V lookup: CDR1 MDHEN, CDR2 SYDVKM. In nucleotides, the CDR3 is TGTGCCAGCATTGGGGTTAACTATGGCTACACCTTC. Its protein is CASIGVNYGYTF.

The chain combines TRBV28 with TRBJ2-2, with D unclear. V lost 9 bases and J 5 bases, leaving 16 bases between the germline ends. In germline, CDR1 is MDHEN, CDR2 SYDVKM. There are 14 residues in the CDR3. This CDR3 reads CASTGPARTGELFF. For the CDR3, the DNA is TGTGCCAGTACGGGCCCAGCACGAACCGGGGAGCTGTTTTTT.